This T cell receptor (beta chain) emerged from a study of CD8 T cells in ankylosing spondylitis. Study-wide results and caveats: Among TCR beta sequences, a motif of eight highly homologous variants appeared characteristic of ankylosing spondylitis blood.

Each CDR3 protein gets one entry after TCRdb re-called the 5' RACE reads with MiXCR. The sample has about 240,000 distinct CDR3 sequences; around 9.1% are singletons. This clonotype was detected many times. What it recognizes is unknown. The CDR3 has 13 residues. V shed 8 bases, J shed 1 base, and the junction held 3 bases outside the gene matches. Input material: blood, either unsorted or a sorted T cell fraction (not recorded which). This TCR came from a male donor with ankylosing spondylitis or in good health (not recorded which). This sequence joins TRBV12-3 or TRBV12-4 and TRBJ1-1; TRBD1 agrees at 8 bases. The CDR3 reads CASLDRENTEAFF. CDR3 bases: TGTGCCAGCTTGGACAGGGAGAACACTGAAGCTTTCTTT.